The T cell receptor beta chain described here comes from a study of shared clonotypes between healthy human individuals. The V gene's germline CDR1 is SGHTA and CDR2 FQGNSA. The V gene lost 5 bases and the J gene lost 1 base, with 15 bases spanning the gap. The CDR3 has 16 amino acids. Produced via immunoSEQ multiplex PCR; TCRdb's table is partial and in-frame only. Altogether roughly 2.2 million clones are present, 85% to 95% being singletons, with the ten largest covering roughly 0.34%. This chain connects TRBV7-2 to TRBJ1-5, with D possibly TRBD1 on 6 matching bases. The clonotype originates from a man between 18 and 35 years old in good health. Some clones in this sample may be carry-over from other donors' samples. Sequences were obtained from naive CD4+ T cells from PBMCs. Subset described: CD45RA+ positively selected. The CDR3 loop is CASSAHLRGSNQPQHF. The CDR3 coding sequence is TGTGCCAGCAGCGCACACCTCAGGGGAAGCAATCAGCCCCAGCATTTT.